This is a list of T cell receptor beta chains from one sample in a study of shared clonotypes between healthy human individuals. Using immunoSEQ multiplex PCR, the repertoire was profiled, and TCRdb retains in-frame clones only, with some absent. The sample holds about 2.1 million clones, 85% to 95% seen once. The sequenced sample consisted of naive CD8+ T cells from PBMCs. All receptors come from a man younger than 35 in good health. Some clones in this sample may be carry-over from other donors' samples. CDR3s include the opening cysteine and the closing phenylalanine or tryptophan. A D gene is named only where the DNA matches it firmly. The size field is filled for only some rows; it gives once, few, many or a size class.

clone_size	v_call	j_call	d_call	cdr3_nt	cdr3_aa
-	TRBV2	TRBJ2-2	-	TGTGCCAGCAGTGAAGCGCGAGTCCGAGAGTATACCGGGGAGCTGTTTTTT	CASSEARVREYTGELFF
-	TRBV7-9	TRBJ1-5	-	TGTGCCAGCAGCTTACGTCGTCGGGGGATAGAGCAGCCCCAGCATTTT	CASSLRRRGIEQPQHF
-	TRBV19	TRBJ2-5	-	TGTGCCAGTAGGAAAGAATTCTCGGAGACCCAGTACTTC	CASRKEFSETQYF
-	TRBV28	TRBJ1-1	-	TGTGCCAGCAGTCCTCTGGCGGGAGGGGAGACTGAAGCTTTCTTT	CASSPLAGGETEAFF
-	TRBV7-8	TRBJ2-7	-	TGTGCCAGCAGCCCCCAATACAACAATTACGAGCAGTACTTC	CASSPQYNNYEQYF
-	TRBV9	TRBJ2-7	TRBD1	TGTGCCAGCAGCCCCACCCAGGGGGCGGACGAGCAGTACTTC	CASSPTQGADEQYF
few	TRBV29-1	TRBJ2-7	-	TGCAGCGTGGAGAGCTCCTACGAGCAGTACTTC	CSVESSYEQYF
-	TRBV27	TRBJ2-7	-	TGTGCCAGCAGCCGAACCCAGGACTACGAGCAGTACTTC	CASSRTQDYEQYF
once	TRBV4-1	TRBJ2-7	TRBD2	TGCGCCAGCAGCCAAGGGGGTGCGGGAGCAGGCTACGAGCAGTACTTC	CASSQGGAGAGYEQYF
-	TRBV25-1	TRBJ2-3	TRBD2	TGTGCCAGCAGCGTAGCGGGACGAGATATGGATACGCAGTATTTT	CASSVAGRDMDTQYF
-	TRBV28	TRBJ2-7	-	TGTGCCAGCAGTAGGGCCACCTTCTACGAGCAGTACTTC	CASSRATFYEQYF
-	TRBV9	TRBJ2-7	-	TGTGCCAGCAGCGTTCGGGATACCTACGAGCAGTACTTC	CASSVRDTYEQYF
-	TRBV11-1	TRBJ2-7	-	TGTGCCAGCAGCTTAACTTTCTCCTACGAGCAGTACTTC	CASSLTFSYEQYF
-	TRBV15	TRBJ2-1	-	TGTGCCACCAGCAGAGATAAGACGGGTAGCGGCCTAAATGAGCAGTTCTTC	CATSRDKTGSGLNEQFF
-	TRBV13	TRBJ2-2	TRBD1	TGTGCCAGCAGCTTAGCACAGGGGACGAACACCGGGGAGCTGTTTTTT	CASSLAQGTNTGELFF
-	TRBV27	TRBJ2-7	-	TGTGCCAGCAGTCTGGGGGCAGGACCCTACGAGCAGTACTTC	CASSLGAGPYEQYF
-	TRBV29-1	TRBJ2-1	-	TGCAGCGTTGCAGGAGTGAGGAATGAGCAGTTCTTC	CSVAGVRNEQFF
-	TRBV7-8	TRBJ2-7	TRBD2	TGTGCCAGCAGCGGAGGGACTAGCGGGAGGGCCTACGAGCAGTACTTC	CASSGGTSGRAYEQYF
-	TRBV4-2	TRBJ1-1	-	TGTGCCAGCAGCCAAGATGATGAACTGAAGAACACTGAAGCTTTCTTT	CASSQDDELKNTEAFF
-	TRBV13	TRBJ2-1	-	TGTGCCAGCAGCTTGGACGGGGCTGAGCAGTTCTTC	CASSLDGAEQFF
-	TRBV7-9	TRBJ1-1	-	TGTGCCAGCAGCTTAGGGGCCAACACTGAAGCTTTCTTT	CASSLGANTEAFF
-	TRBV7-2	TRBJ2-5	-	TGTGCCAGCAGAAACCGAGGGACCCAGTACTTC	CASRNRGTQYF
-	TRBV6-5	TRBJ2-2	TRBD2	TGTGCCAGCAGTCATCGGGACTACTACACCGGGGAGCTGTTTTTT	CASSHRDYYTGELFF
-	TRBV27	TRBJ2-3	-	TGTGCCAGCAGTACAATTGGGGGGGCCACAGATACGCAGTATTTT	CASSTIGGATDTQYF
-	TRBV2	TRBJ2-7	TRBD1	TGTGCCAGCGGCTCGACCACCGGACAGGGGACCTCCTACGAGCAGTACTTC	CASGSTTGQGTSYEQYF
-	TRBV4-1	TRBJ2-3	-	TGCGCCAGCAGCCCCGACATACCCACAGATACGCAGTATTTT	CASSPDIPTDTQYF
-	TRBV7-3	TRBJ1-1	-	TGTGCCAGCAGCTTACTCCTCGGCACTGAAGCTTTCTTT	CASSLLLGTEAFF
-	TRBV15	TRBJ2-7	TRBD2	TGTGCCACCAGCAGAGTTCCCCGACTAGCGTCAAGCTCCTACGAGCAGTACTTC	CATSRVPRLASSSYEQYF
-	TRBV27	TRBJ2-1	TRBD2	TGTGCCAGCAGTCCGCTGCGGGCGGGAGGGCGCAATGAGCAGTTCTTC	CASSPLRAGGRNEQFF
-	TRBV6-5	TRBJ2-7	TRBD1	TGTGCCAGCGCCCCGGGGACAGGGATTGAGCAGTACTTC	CASAPGTGIEQYF
-	TRBV19	TRBJ2-1	TRBD2	TGTGCCAGTACCCCGGTAGCGGGAGCTTCTTCCTACAATGAGCAGTTCTTC	CASTPVAGASSYNEQFF
-	TRBV7-9	TRBJ2-5	TRBD1	TGTGCCAGCAGCTTAGCAGGGGGCGGATTGGAGACCCAGTACTTC	CASSLAGGGLETQYF